Detailed here is one T cell receptor (beta chain). The data originate from a study of cytomegalovirus exposure and HLA in healthy donors. Germline V gene lookup returns CDR1 SGHVS and CDR2 FNYEAQ. The CDR3 runs 12 residues. V was cut by 5 bases and J by 3 bases, with 8 bases left in between. 60 Vbeta and 13 Jbeta primers were used in PCR. Data came from immunoSEQ multiplex PCR; TCRdb stores just in-frame clones and leaves some out. This sample has about 190,000 clones, with around three quarters found just once. Sequencing input: PBMCs. The rearrangement joins TRBV7-6 to TRBJ2-7; no definite D call. The origin of this receptor is a woman aged 18-29 years in good health and CMV-seronegative. CDR3 sequence reads: CASSRTGYEQYF. The CDR3 nucleotides are TGTGCCAGCAGCCGAACGGGCTACGAGCAGTACTTC.